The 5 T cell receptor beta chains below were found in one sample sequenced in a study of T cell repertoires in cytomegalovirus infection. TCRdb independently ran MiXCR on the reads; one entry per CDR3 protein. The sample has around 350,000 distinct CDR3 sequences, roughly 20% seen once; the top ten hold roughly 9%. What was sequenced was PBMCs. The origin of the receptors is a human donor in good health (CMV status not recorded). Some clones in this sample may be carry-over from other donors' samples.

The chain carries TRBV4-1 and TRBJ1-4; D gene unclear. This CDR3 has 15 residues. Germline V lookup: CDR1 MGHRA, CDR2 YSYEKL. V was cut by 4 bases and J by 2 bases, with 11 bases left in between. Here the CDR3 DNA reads TGCGCCAGCAGCCTCTTTGAGGCCACTAATGAAAAACTGTTTTTT. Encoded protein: CASSLFEATNEKLFF.

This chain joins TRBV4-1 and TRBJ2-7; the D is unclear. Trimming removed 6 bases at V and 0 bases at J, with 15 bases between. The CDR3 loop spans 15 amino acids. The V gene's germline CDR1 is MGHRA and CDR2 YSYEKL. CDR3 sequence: CASSRLGVRSYEQYF. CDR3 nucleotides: TGCGCCAGCAGTCGCCTTGGGGTACGCTCCTACGAGCAGTACTTC.

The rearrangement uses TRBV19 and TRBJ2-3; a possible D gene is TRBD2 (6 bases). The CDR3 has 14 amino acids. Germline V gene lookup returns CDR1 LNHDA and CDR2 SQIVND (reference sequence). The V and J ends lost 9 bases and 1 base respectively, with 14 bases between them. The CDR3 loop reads CASGRQRGTDTQYF. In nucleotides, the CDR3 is TGTGCCAGCGGAAGACAGCGGGGCACAGATACGCAGTATTTT.

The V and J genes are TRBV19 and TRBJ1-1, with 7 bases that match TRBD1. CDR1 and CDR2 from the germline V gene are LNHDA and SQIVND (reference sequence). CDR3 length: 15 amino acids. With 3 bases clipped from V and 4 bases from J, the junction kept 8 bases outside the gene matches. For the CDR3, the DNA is TGTGCCAGTAGTATGCAAGGGGGCTGGGGCACTGAAGCTTTCTTT. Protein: CASSMQGGWGTEAFF.

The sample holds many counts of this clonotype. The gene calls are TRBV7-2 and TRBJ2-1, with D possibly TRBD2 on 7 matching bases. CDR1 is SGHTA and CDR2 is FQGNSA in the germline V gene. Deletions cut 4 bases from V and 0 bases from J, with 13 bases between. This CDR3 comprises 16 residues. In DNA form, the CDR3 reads TGTGCCAGCAGCTCGACACGGGGGGCCTCCTACAATGAGCAGTTCTTC. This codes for CASSSTRGASYNEQFF.